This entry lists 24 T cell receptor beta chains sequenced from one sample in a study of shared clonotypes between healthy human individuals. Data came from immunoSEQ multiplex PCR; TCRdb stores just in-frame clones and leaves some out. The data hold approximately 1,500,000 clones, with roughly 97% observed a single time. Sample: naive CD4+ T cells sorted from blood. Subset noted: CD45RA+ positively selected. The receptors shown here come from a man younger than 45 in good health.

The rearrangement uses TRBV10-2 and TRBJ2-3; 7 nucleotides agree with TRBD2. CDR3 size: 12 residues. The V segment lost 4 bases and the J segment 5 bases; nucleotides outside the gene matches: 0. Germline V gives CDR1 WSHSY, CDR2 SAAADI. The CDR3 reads CASSAGGDTQYF. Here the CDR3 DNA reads TGCGCCAGCAGTGCGGGGGGAGATACGCAGTATTTT.

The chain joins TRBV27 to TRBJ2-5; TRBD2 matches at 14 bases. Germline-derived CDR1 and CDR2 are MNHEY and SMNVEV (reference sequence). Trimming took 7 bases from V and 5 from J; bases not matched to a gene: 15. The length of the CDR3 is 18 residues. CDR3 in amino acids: CASIGLRGTSGSVETQYF. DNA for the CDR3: TGTGCCAGCATTGGATTGCGGGGGACTAGCGGGAGTGTGGAGACCCAGTACTTC.

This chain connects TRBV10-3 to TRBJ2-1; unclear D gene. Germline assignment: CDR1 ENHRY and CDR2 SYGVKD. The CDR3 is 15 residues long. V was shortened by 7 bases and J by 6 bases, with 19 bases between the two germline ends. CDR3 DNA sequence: TGTGCCATCACCCGCGACGGTGCGCGCCCCAATGAGCAGTTCTTC. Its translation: CAITRDGARPNEQFF.

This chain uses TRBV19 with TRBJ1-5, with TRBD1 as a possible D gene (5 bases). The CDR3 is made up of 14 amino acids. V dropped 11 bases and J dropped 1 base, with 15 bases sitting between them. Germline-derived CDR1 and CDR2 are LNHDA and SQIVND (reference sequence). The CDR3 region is CAGGEDLSNQPQHF. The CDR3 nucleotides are TGTGCCGGGGGGGAGGATTTAAGCAATCAGCCCCAGCATTTT.

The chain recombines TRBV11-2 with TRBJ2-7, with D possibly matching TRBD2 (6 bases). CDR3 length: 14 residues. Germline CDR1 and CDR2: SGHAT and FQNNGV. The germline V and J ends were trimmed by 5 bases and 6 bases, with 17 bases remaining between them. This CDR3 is CASSKAGTSGEQYF. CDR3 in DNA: TGTGCCAGCAGCAAAGCGGGTACCTCCGGCGAGCAGTACTTC.

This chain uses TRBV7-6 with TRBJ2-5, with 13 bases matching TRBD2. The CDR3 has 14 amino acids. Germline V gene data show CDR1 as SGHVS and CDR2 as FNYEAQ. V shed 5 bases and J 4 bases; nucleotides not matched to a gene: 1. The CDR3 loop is CASSRTSGRETQYF. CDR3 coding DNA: TGTGCCAGCAGCCGGACTAGCGGGAGAGAGACCCAGTACTTC.

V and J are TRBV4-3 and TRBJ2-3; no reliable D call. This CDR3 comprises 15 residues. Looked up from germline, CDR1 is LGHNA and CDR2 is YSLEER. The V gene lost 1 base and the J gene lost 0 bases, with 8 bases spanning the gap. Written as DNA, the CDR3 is TGCGCCAGCAGCCAAGCAAGAGCTAGCACAGATACGCAGTATTTT. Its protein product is CASSQARASTDTQYF.

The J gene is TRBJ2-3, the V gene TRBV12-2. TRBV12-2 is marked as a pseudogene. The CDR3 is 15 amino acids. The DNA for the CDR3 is TGTGCAAGTCGCTTAGTCGGCAGATACACAGATACGCAGTATTTT. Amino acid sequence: CASRLVGRYTDTQYF.

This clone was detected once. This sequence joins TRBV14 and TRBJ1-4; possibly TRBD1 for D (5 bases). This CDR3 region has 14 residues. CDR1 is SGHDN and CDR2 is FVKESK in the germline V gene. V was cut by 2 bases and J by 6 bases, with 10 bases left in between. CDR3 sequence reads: CASSQQVQDEKLFF. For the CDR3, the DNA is TGTGCCAGCAGCCAACAAGTACAGGATGAAAAACTGTTTTTT. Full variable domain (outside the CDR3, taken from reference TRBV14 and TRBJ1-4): EAGVTQFPSHSVIEKGQTVTLRCDPISGHDNLYWYRRVMGKEIKFLLHFVKESKQDESGMPNNRFLAERTGGTYSTLKVQPAELEDSGVYFCASSQQVQDEKLFFGSGTQLSVL.

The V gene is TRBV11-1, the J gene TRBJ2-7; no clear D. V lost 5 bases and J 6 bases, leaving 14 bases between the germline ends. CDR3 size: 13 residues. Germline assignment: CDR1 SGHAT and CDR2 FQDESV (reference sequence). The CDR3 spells CASSPHRSSEQYF. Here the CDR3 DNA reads TGTGCCAGCAGCCCCCATCGAAGCTCCGAGCAGTACTTC.

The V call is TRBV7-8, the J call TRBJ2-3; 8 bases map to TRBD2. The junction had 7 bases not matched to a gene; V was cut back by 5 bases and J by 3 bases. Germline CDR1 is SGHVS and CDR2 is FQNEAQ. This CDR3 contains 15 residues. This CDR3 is CASSPKRERTDTQYF. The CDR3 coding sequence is TGTGCCAGCAGCCCGAAGCGGGAGAGGACAGATACGCAGTATTTT.

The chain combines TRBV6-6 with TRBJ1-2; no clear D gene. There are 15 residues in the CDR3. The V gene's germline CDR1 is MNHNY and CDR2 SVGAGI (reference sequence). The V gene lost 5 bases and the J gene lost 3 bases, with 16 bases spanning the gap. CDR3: CASSRRAELHYGYTF. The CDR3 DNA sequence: TGTGCCAGCAGTCGCCGGGCCGAATTACACTATGGCTACACCTTC.

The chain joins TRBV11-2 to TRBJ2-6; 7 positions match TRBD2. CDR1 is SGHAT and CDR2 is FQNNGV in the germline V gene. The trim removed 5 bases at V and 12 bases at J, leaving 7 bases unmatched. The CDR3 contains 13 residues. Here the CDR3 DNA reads TGTGCCAGCAGCCTCGCGGGGGAGGGCGTCCTGACTTTC. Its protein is CASSLAGEGVLTF.

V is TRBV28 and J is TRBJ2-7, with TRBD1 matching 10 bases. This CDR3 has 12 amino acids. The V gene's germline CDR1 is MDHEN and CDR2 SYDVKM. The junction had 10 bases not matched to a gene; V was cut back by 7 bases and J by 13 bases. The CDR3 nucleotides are TGTGCCAGCAACTTCGGACAGGGGGTTATATACTTC. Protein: CASNFGQGVIYF.

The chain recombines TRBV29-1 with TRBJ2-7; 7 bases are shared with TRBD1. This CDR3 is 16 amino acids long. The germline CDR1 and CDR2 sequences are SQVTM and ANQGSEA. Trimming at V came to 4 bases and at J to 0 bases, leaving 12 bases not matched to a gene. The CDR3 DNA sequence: TGCAGCGTTGGGCCTCAGACAGGGAAAAGCTCCTACGAGCAGTACTTC. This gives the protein CSVGPQTGKSSYEQYF.

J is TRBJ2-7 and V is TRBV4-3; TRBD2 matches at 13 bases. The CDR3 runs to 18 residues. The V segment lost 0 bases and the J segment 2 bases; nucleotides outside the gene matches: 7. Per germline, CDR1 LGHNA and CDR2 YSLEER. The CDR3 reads CASSQEAQGLAGTYEQYF. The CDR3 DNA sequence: TGCGCCAGCAGCCAAGAAGCACAGGGACTAGCGGGGACCTACGAGCAGTACTTC.

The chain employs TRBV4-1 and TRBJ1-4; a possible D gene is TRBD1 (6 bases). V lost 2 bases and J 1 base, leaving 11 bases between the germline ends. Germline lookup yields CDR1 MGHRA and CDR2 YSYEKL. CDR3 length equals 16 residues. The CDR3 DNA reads TGCGCCAGCAGCCAATTACCAGGGGTAACTAATGAAAAACTGTTTTTT. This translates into CASSQLPGVTNEKLFF.

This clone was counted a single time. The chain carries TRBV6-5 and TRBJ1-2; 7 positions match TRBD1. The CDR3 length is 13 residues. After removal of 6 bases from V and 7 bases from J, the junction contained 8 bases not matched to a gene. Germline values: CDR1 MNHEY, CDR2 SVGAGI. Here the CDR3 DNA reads TGTGCCAGCAGAACAGACAGGGCGTTTGGCTACACCTTC. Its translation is CASRTDRAFGYTF.

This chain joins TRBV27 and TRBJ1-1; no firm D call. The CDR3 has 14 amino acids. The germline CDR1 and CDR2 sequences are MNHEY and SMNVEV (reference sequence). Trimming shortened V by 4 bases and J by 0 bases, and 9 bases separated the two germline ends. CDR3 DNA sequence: TGTGCCAGCAGTTCATCGGGCCTGAACACTGAAGCTTTCTTT. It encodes CASSSSGLNTEAFF.

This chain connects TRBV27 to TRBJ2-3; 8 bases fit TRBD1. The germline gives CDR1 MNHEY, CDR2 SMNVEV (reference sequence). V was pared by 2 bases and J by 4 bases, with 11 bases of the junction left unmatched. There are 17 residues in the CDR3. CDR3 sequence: CASSLVSRQGASDTQYF. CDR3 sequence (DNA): TGTGCCAGCAGTTTAGTCTCGCGGCAGGGGGCTTCAGATACGCAGTATTTT.

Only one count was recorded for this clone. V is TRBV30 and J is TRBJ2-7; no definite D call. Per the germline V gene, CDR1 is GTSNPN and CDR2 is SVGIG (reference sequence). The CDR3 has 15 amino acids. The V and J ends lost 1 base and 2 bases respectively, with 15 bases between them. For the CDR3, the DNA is TGTGCCTGGAGTGGAGGAGCTCCCAGAACCTACGAGCAGTACTTC. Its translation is CAWSGGAPRTYEQYF.

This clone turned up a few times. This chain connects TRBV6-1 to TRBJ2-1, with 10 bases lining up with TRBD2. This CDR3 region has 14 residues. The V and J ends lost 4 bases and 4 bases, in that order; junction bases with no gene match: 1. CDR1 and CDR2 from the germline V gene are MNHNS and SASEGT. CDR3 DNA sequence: TGTGCCAGCAGTGCTAGCGGGAGTTACAATGAGCAGTTCTTC. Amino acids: CASSASGSYNEQFF.

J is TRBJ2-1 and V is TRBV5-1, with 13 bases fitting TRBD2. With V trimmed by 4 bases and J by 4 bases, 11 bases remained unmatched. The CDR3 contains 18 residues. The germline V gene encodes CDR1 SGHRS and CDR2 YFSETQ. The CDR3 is CASSPGLAGKTLYNEQFF. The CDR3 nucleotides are TGCGCCAGCAGCCCGGGACTAGCGGGAAAGACCCTTTACAATGAGCAGTTCTTC.

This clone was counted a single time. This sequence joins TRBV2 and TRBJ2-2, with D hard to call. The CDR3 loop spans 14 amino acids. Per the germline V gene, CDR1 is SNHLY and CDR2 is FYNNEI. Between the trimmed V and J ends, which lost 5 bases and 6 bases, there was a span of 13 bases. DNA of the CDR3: TGTGCCAGCAGTACCGGACGCGGCCCCGGGGAGCTGTTTTTT. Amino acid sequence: CASSTGRGPGELFF.